This entry features one TCR beta chain sequence. At one boundary the junction diverges from the germline segment, which might be a read error. The sample comes from a study of blood T cell repertoires in COVID-19. Study-level information: COVID-19 samples, acute and convalescent, were from the United States, Italy and Spain. PBMCs, B-cell-depleted T cells, or T cells provided the cDNA or gDNA that made up the material.

The germline gives CDR1 MNHEY, CDR2 SVGEGT. This CDR3 is 15 amino acids long. In the original analysis: By means of reference gene primer amplification, nucleated cell counts were estimated. The method was immunoSEQ multiplex PCR; TCRdb's version includes in-frame clones alone and lacks a portion of them. That table gives V, J and clone size, and the DNA gave D and trimming. The table lists tens of thousands of clones, 90% to 95% of them singletons. This TCR came from a woman of 80 years or more with acute or convalescent COVID-19. The sample comprised peripheral blood. This chain uses TRBV6-2 or TRBV6-3 with TRBJ2-5, with 10 bases matching TRBD1. CDR3 coding DNA: TGTGCCAGCACTTACGACAGGGGGCTAGGGGAGACCCAGTACTTC. Translating gives CASTYDRGLGETQYF.